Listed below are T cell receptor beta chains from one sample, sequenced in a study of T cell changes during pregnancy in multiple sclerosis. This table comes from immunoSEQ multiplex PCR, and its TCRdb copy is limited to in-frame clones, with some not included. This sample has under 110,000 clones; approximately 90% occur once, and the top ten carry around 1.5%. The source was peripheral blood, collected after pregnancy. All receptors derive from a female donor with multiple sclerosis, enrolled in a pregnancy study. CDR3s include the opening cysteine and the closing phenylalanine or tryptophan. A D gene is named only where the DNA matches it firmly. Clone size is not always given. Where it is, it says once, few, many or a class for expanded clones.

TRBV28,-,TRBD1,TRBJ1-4,TGTGCCAGCAGTCGGGACAGGGTTATCGAAAAACTGTTTTTT,CASSRDRVIEKLFF
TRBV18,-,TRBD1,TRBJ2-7,TGTGCCAGCTCCCTTGGACAGGGGGCCTCCTACGAGCAGTACTTC,CASSLGQGASYEQYF
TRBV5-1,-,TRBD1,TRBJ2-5,TGCGCCAGCAGCATGACAGGGGGCGATAAAGAGACCCAGTACTTC,CASSMTGGDKETQYF
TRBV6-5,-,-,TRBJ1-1,TGTGCCAGCAGTCCTCCCGCACACAACACTGAAGCTTTCTTT,CASSPPAHNTEAFF
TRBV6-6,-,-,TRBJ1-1,TGTGCCAGCAGTTACTCGGACGCGAACGGGGACACTGAAGCTTTCTTT,CASSYSDANGDTEAFF
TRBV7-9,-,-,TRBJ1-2,TGTGCCAGCAGCTTTTACGGGGGTGACTATGGCTACACCTTC,CASSFYGGDYGYTF
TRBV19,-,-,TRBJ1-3,TGTGCCAGTAGCCTTCAGGGCTCTGGAAACACCATATATTTT,CASSLQGSGNTIYF
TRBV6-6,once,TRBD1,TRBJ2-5,TGTGCCAGCAGTTACCTGGGACAGGGGCTGATAGAGACCCAGTACTTC,CASSYLGQGLIETQYF
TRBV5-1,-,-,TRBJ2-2,TGCGCCAGCAGCTTGGAACAGTACACCGGGGAGCTGTTTTTT,CASSLEQYTGELFF
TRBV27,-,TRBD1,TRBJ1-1,TGTGCCAGCAGTTTAGGGACAGAGGGCACTGAAGCTTTCTTT,CASSLGTEGTEAFF
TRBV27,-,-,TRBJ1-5,TGTGCCAGCAGTACGAGTCAGGGGCCTAGCAATCAGCCCCAGCATTTT,CASSTSQGPSNQPQHF
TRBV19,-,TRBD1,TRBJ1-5,TGTGCCAGTAGTATCCAGGGGGGCTCCAATCAGCCCCAGCATTTT,CASSIQGGSNQPQHF
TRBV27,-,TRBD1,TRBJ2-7,TGTGCCAGCAGCCCGGGACAGGGCTACGAGCAGTACTTC,CASSPGQGYEQYF
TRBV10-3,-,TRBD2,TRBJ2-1,TGTGCCATCAGCGAGCGTTTGGGAGGGGATGAGCAGTTCTTC,CAISERLGGDEQFF
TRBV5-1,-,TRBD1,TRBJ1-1,TGCGCCAGCAGCAACGGACAGGGGGCAGCTTTCTTT,CASSNGQGAAFF
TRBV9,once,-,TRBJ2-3,TGTGCCAGCAGCTATGGACAACGCACAGATACGCAGTATTTT,CASSYGQRTDTQYF
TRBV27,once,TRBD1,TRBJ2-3,TGTGCCAGCAGCTCGCGGACAGGGAGGTACACAGATACGCAGTATTTT,CASSSRTGRYTDTQYF
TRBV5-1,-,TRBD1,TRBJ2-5,TGCGCCAGCAGCTCGACCCCAACAGGGGCCGGACAAGAGACCCAGTACTTC,CASSSTPTGAGQETQYF
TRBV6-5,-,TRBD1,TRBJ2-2,TGTGCCAGCAGTTACGGGGACAGGGCGACCGGGGAGCTGTTTTTT,CASSYGDRATGELFF
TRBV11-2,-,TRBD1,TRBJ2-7,TGTGCCAGCAGCTTAGGGGGGCAGACAGGGGGATCCTACGAGCAGTACTTC,CASSLGGQTGGSYEQYF
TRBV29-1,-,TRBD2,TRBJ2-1,TGCAGCGTTCGACTAGCGGGAGAATACAATGAGCAGTTCTTC,CSVRLAGEYNEQFF
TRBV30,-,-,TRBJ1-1,TGTGCCTGGAGTCCGGGGAGGGTAGGCACTGAAGCTTTCTTT,CAWSPGRVGTEAFF
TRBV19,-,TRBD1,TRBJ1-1,TGTGCCAGTAGTCTAGGGACAGTGAACACTGAAGCTTTCTTT,CASSLGTVNTEAFF
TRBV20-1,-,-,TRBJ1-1,TGCAGTGCGCCGGGGGAAGCTTTCTTT,CSAPGEAFF
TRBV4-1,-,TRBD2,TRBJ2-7,TGCGCCAGCAGCCAAGAAAGACTAGCGGGAGGACCCGGGGTGGGCGAGCAGTACTTC,CASSQERLAGGPGVGEQYF